Listed here are 8 T cell receptor beta chains from one sample, sequenced in a study of T cell responses to AZD1222 COVID-19 vaccine. Sequencing was performed with immunoSEQ multiplex PCR; in TCRdb, only in-frame clones are kept and a portion is missing. The repertoire holds 100,000 to 150,000 clones, roughly 84% seen once, with over 5% in the top ten. The material sequenced was peripheral blood, taken on day 0 of AZD1222 vaccination. These receptors came from an adult in good health.

The V and J genes are TRBV25-1 and TRBJ1-2, with a weak D call TRBD1 (6 bases). V lost 4 bases, J lost 4 bases, and 13 bases lay in between. The CDR3 runs to 14 residues. Germline values: CDR1 MGHDK, CDR2 SYGVNS. DNA for the CDR3: TGTGCCAGCAGTGGGGGGCCGGCGATCTATGGCTACACCTTC. Translated: CASSGGPAIYGYTF.

This chain uses TRBV5-6 with TRBJ1-2; D not certain. This CDR3 contains 13 residues. Trimming stripped 4 bases from V and 0 bases from J, with 7 bases between. In germline, CDR1 is SGHDT, CDR2 YYEEEE. CDR3 coding DNA: TGTGCCAGCAGCCCGGTAGCTAACTATGGCTACACCTTC. Translation: CASSPVANYGYTF.

The CDR3 loop is CASSPQRGSYYGYTF. The CDR3 DNA is TGTGCCAGCAGTCCCCAGCGGGGGTCTTACTATGGCTACACCTTC. The chain joins TRBV28 to TRBJ1-2, with D possibly matching TRBD1 (5 bases). This CDR3 comprises 15 residues. V lost 5 bases to trimming and J lost 3 bases, with 16 bases between them. The germline V gene encodes CDR1 MDHEN and CDR2 SYDVKM.

The chain employs TRBV10-3 and TRBJ2-7; 9 bases map to TRBD1. The germline V gene has CDR1 ENHRY and CDR2 SYGVKD. V was pared by 4 bases and J by 1 base, with 11 bases of the junction left unmatched. The CDR3 runs 17 residues. The CDR3 DNA reads TGTGCCATCAGTGGAACCTCCGGGACAGGGTTGTCCTACGAGCAGTACTTC. Protein: CAISGTSGTGLSYEQYF.

The chain joins TRBV12-3 or TRBV12-4 to TRBJ2-3, with D possibly TRBD2 on 7 matching bases. The CDR3 is 13 amino acids. The germline V and J ends were trimmed by 6 bases and 6 bases, with 13 bases remaining between them. CDR3 in amino acids: CASSWGRGDTQYF. In DNA, the CDR3 is TGTGCCAGCAGCTGGGGGAGGGGGGATACGCAGTATTTT.

This clone showed up just once. V gene TRBV12-3 or TRBV12-4 combines with J gene TRBJ2-7; D is undetermined. The CDR3 length is 12 residues. Trimming cost V 5 bases and J 4 bases, with 9 bases left between them. CDR3 sequence (DNA): TGTGCCAGCAGTCCCGCCCTATACGAGCAGTACTTC. Translation: CASSPALYEQYF.

The sample holds one count of this clone. The chain couples TRBV5-6 to TRBJ2-7; D uncertain. The V gene's germline CDR1 is SGHDT and CDR2 YYEEEE. V shed 0 bases and J shed 2 bases, with 9 bases lying between them. CDR3 length: 14 amino acids. CDR3 nucleotide sequence: TGTGCCAGCAGCTTGGTGTCCACCACCTACGAGCAGTACTTC. Protein product: CASSLVSTTYEQYF.

The J gene is TRBJ1-5, the V gene TRBV28; a weak D match, TRBD1 (6 bases). Germline V gives CDR1 MDHEN, CDR2 SYDVKM. This CDR3 comprises 14 residues. V lost 2 bases and J lost 7, with 12 bases in between. The CDR3 sequence: CASSLTGFWQPQHF. In nucleotides, the CDR3 is TGTGCCAGCAGTTTAACAGGGTTCTGGCAGCCCCAGCATTTT.